The 18 T cell receptor beta chains reported below all come from one sample, sequenced in a study of blood T cell repertoires in COVID-19. The protocol was immunoSEQ multiplex PCR, while the TCRdb copy is restricted to in-frame clones and leaves out a portion. The profile shows almost 95,000 clones, less than 75% of them singletons. The specimen sequenced was peripheral blood. These receptor sequences come from a woman aged 55-75 years in a cohort sampled during active or convalescent COVID-19.

The chain couples TRBV3-1 (or the pseudogene TRBV3-2) to TRBJ2-3; TRBD1 might be the D (5 bases). CDR3 size: 14 residues. Germline V gene lookup returns CDR1 LGHDT and CDR2 YNNKEL (reference sequence). V was clipped by 5 bases and J by 3 bases, with 12 bases between them. CDR3 sequence reads: CASSFFRETDTQYF. The CDR3 DNA follows: TGTGCCAGCAGCTTTTTCAGGGAAACAGATACGCAGTATTTT.

The chain couples TRBV19 to TRBJ2-7, with D perhaps TRBD1 (5 bases). This CDR3 has 13 amino acids. The V gene lost 1 base and the J gene lost 7 bases, with 11 bases spanning the gap. Per the germline V gene, CDR1 is LNHDA and CDR2 is SQIVND (reference sequence). The CDR3 DNA reads as TGTGCCAGTAGTATAGGGGGCTGGTATGAGCAGTACTTC. This sequence encodes CASSIGGWYEQYF. Full variable domain (rest looked up from reference TRBV19 and TRBJ2-7): DGGITQSPKYLFRKEGQNVTLSCEQNLNHDAMYWYRQDPGQGLRLIYYSQIVNDFQKGDIAEGYSVSREKKESFPLTVTSAQKNPTAFYLCASSIGGWYEQYFGPGTRLTVT.

This chain's CDR3 is CASSLGGDLNTDTQYF. CDR3 DNA: TGTGCCAGCAGCTTAGGGGGGGACCTTAACACAGATACGCAGTATTTT. The chain links TRBV7-2 to TRBJ2-3, with D perhaps matching TRBD2 (6 bases). Germline CDR1 and CDR2: SGHTA and FQGNSA. The CDR3 covers 16 residues. Trimming left V 1 base short and J 2 bases short, with 13 bases between.

V is TRBV2 and J is TRBJ2-3, with 11 bases fitting TRBD2. The CDR3 totals 15 residues. Germline V gives CDR1 SNHLY, CDR2 FYNNEI. The ends lost 6 bases at V and 1 base at J; junction bases unmatched: 3. The CDR3 DNA sequence: TGTGCCAGCAGAGTACTAGCGGGGGGCACAGATACGCAGTATTTT. Residues: CASRVLAGGTDTQYF.

The chain uses TRBV7-9 and TRBJ1-4; no definite D call. The CDR3 is 15 amino acids. Germline lookup yields CDR1 SEHNR and CDR2 FQNEAQ (reference sequence). V was clipped by 4 bases and J by 6 bases, with 15 bases between them. For the CDR3, the DNA is TGTGCCAGCAGCTCCGATCTCCCCGGGGATGAAAAACTGTTTTTT. Translated: CASSSDLPGDEKLFF.

This chain uses TRBV13 with TRBJ1-5, with D unresolved. The CDR3 covers 15 residues. Germline loops: CDR1 PRHDT, CDR2 FYEKMQ (reference sequence). The V end was cut by 0 bases, the J end by 4 bases, with 10 bases between. Written as DNA, the CDR3 is TGTGCCAGCAGCTTAGGCCGGGAAAAGAATCAGCCCCAGCATTTT. Amino acid sequence: CASSLGREKNQPQHF.

J is TRBJ1-6 and V is TRBV6-6, with 9 bases that match TRBD1. V trimming: 6 bases; J trimming: 6 bases; junction bases outside the gene matches: 6. The germline CDR1 and CDR2 sequences are MNHNY and SVGAGI (reference sequence). The CDR3 is 15 amino acids. This CDR3 reads CASRSTGGFNSPLHF. The CDR3 nucleotides read TGTGCCAGCAGGTCCACAGGGGGCTTTAATTCACCCCTCCACTTT.

The rearrangement links TRBV20-1 to TRBJ1-6; D not certain. The CDR3 contains 18 residues. V was clipped by 3 bases and J by 8 bases, with 26 bases between them. From germline, CDR1 is DFQATT and CDR2 SNEGSKA (reference sequence). The CDR3 coding sequence is TGCAGTGCTAGTAGTCCCCGGGGTCAGCCAGGATTGGATTCACCCCTCCACTTT. It is translated as CSASSPRGQPGLDSPLHF.

This chain uses TRBV4-3 with TRBJ2-7; D possibly corresponds to TRBD2 (7 bases). Germline loops: CDR1 LGHNA, CDR2 YSLEER. Trimming took 0 bases from V and 0 from J, leaving 18 bases between them. The CDR3 consists of 18 residues. The CDR3 is CASSQDGGPSGTSYEQYF. The CDR3 nucleotides are TGCGCCAGCAGCCAAGATGGGGGGCCTAGCGGTACCTCCTACGAGCAGTACTTC.

The chain joins TRBV11-3 to TRBJ2-5; 13 positions agree with TRBD2. The V gene's germline CDR1 is SGHNT and CDR2 YENEEA. V was clipped by 5 bases and J by 1 base; unmatched bases: 4. CDR3 length: 16 residues. CDR3 in amino acids: CASSPGLAGAQETQYF. CDR3 coding DNA: TGTGCCAGCAGCCCCGGACTAGCGGGGGCCCAAGAGACCCAGTACTTC.

The chain couples TRBV10-3 to TRBJ2-7; 7 bases align to TRBD1. CDR3 length equals 11 residues. The germline V gene has CDR1 ENHRY and CDR2 SYGVKD. Germline trimming cut 10 bases from V and 4 bases from J; bases unmatched to any gene: 4. The CDR3 sequence: CATGDSYEQYF. CDR3 DNA sequence: TGTGCCACCGGGGACAGTTACGAGCAGTACTTC.

This clone appeared a few times. The CDR3, as DNA: TGTGCCAGTAGTATAACCAGCGTGGAGACCCAGTACTTC. It yields the protein CASSITSVETQYF. The J gene is TRBJ2-5, the V gene TRBV19; D unclear. This CDR3 comprises 13 residues. V was trimmed by 2 bases and J by 5 bases, leaving 9 bases between them. In germline, CDR1 is LNHDA, CDR2 SQIVND (reference sequence).

The chain is built from TRBV6-2 or TRBV6-3 and TRBJ1-5; the D gene is possibly TRBD1 (6 bases). V dropped 5 bases and J dropped 0 bases, with 14 bases sitting between them. The CDR3 loop spans 16 amino acids. Germline V gene data show CDR1 as MNHEY and CDR2 as SVGEGT. CDR3 sequence: CASSTSTGLSNQPQHF. CDR3 nucleotide sequence: TGTGCCAGCAGTACGTCAACAGGGCTTAGCAATCAGCCCCAGCATTTT.

The chain couples TRBV7-6 to TRBJ2-7; 10 bases line up with TRBD2. CDR1 and CDR2 from the germline V gene are SGHVS and FNYEAQ. This CDR3 has 15 residues. V shed 2 bases and J 5 bases; nucleotides not matched to a gene: 6. DNA for the CDR3: TGTGCCAGCAGCTTAAGCGGGGGGGCCGTCCACGAGCAGTACTTC. Its protein is CASSLSGGAVHEQYF.

The chain couples TRBV5-1 to TRBJ2-1; 10 bases are a match to TRBD2. The CDR3 is made up of 19 amino acids. Trimming cost V 0 bases and J 1 base; bases outside gene matches: 10. Per the germline V gene, CDR1 is SGHRS and CDR2 is YFSETQ. The CDR3 DNA reads TGCGCCAGCAGCTTGGTTTGGGGCCCTAGCGGGGGATCCTACAATGAGCAGTTCTTC. Amino acid sequence: CASSLVWGPSGGSYNEQFF.

This clone was detected only once. J is TRBJ2-7 and V is TRBV6-5, with TRBD1 matching over 9 bases. J gave up 6 bases and V 0 bases, and 9 bases lay outside the gene matches. The CDR3 consists of 16 residues. Germline V gene data show CDR1 as MNHEY and CDR2 as SVGAGI. CDR3 DNA sequence: TGTGCCAGCAGTTACTCGGTAGGGACAGGGATAACCGAGCAGTACTTC. Amino acid sequence: CASSYSVGTGITEQYF.

V is TRBV29-1 and J is TRBJ2-5; D may be TRBD1 (6 bases). This CDR3 spans 12 amino acids. Deletions cut 3 bases from V and 4 bases from J, with 9 bases between. Germline CDR1 SQVTM, CDR2 ANQGSEA. CDR3 in amino acids: CSVDRGGETQYF. The CDR3 region has the DNA TGCAGCGTTGACAGGGGCGGAGAGACCCAGTACTTC.

This sequence joins TRBV7-2 and TRBJ2-1; TRBD2 agrees at 8 bases. V shed 5 bases and J 5 bases; nucleotides not matched to a gene: 5. The CDR3 totals 14 residues. Germline CDR1 is SGHTA and CDR2 is FQGNSA. For the CDR3, the DNA is TGTGCCAGCAGCCCATGGCGGGGGGACAATGAGCAGTTCTTC. Amino acid sequence: CASSPWRGDNEQFF.